The clone carrying this T cell receptor beta chain was recorded many times. Its antigen is still unknown. RNA transcripts provided the template for amplifying TCR beta CDR3 regions. RT-PCR with HTBI primers came first, then second-round multiplex PCR. TCRdb fed the multiplex PCR reads into MiXCR, producing one record per CDR3 protein. The repertoire includes about 210,000 distinct CDR3 sequences, 29% of them detected once, and around 10% sits in the top ten. This sample is part of a study of Graves' ophthalmopathy and Graves' hyperthyroidism. Turning to the study itself: At initial diagnosis, peripheral blood was obtained, and this preceded any treatment. General study points: In separating ophthalmopathy from stable hyperthyroidism, a 13-signature model achieved nearly 90% sensitivity and approximately 81% specificity.

Per the germline V gene, CDR1 is SGHTA and CDR2 is FQGNSA. The CDR3 spans 16 residues. V was pared by 5 bases and J by 0 bases, with 8 bases of the junction left unmatched. The evidence that diagnosis relied on was clinical symptoms, serum thyroxine, TRAb, thyroid ultrasound and orbital computed tomography. This clonotype was sampled from a man aged 50 to 59 with Graves' ophthalmopathy. V usage is TRBV7-2 and J usage is TRBJ1-1; the match to TRBD1 covers 8 bases. Sequencing was done on a sample of peripheral blood. The CDR3 DNA reads as TGTGCCAGCAGCCCTAACCCGACAGGGGTGAACACTGAAGCTTTCTTT. This sequence encodes CASSPNPTGVNTEAFF.